The 23 T cell receptor beta chains below all came from one sample that was sequenced in a study of cytomegalovirus exposure and HLA in healthy donors (dated by TCRdb to about 2017). The library was made by the immunoSEQ multiplex PCR assay. For the multiplex PCR, a mixture combining 60 forward primers for TCR Vbeta segments and 13 reverse primers for TCR Jbeta segments was used. TCRdb retrieved this table from immuneACCESS and kept in-frame rearrangements only. Not all clones are present; in checked studies, unresolved V genes account for under half, and no reason is known for the remainder. The sample contains around 180,000 clones, around 79% of them found a single time. About 0.5% of the sample comes from the top ten. The sequencing input was PBMCs. The receptors were gathered from a woman aged 45-65 years in good health and CMV-seronegative.

A note on this clone: This sample also contains other DNA sequences that code for the same CDR3. The chain has TRBV30 and TRBJ1-1; no firm D call. The CDR3 contains 13 residues. Germline loops: CDR1 GTSNPN, CDR2 SVGIG (reference sequence). Trimming removed 4 bases from V and 5 bases from J, with 14 bases in between. CDR3 loop: CAWTPGLETEAFF. In DNA form, the CDR3 reads TGTGCCTGGACCCCTGGGTTGGAGACTGAAGCTTTCTTT. Based on the CDR3 plus reference TRBV30 and TRBJ1-1, the full variable domain is SQTIHQWPATLVQPVGSPLSLECTVEGTSNPNLYWYRQAAGRGLQLLFYSVGIGQISSEVPQNLSASRPQDRQFILSSKKLLLSDSGFYLCAWTPGLETEAFFGQGTRLTVV.

This chain links TRBV4-1 with TRBJ2-3; 7 bases are shared with TRBD2. The germline gives CDR1 MGHRA, CDR2 YSYEKL. V gave up 8 bases and J gave up 2 bases; unmatched junction bases: 10. The CDR3 runs 15 residues. The CDR3 nucleotides are TGCGCCAGCGGGGGGATAGCGGGCTCCACAGATACGCAGTATTTT. It yields the protein CASGGIAGSTDTQYF.

The chain has TRBV20-1 and TRBJ2-3; TRBD2 is a possible D gene (6 bases). From germline, CDR1 is DFQATT and CDR2 SNEGSKA (reference sequence). V dropped 5 bases and J dropped 6 bases, with 9 bases sitting between them. This CDR3 region has 11 residues. CDR3: CSAASGDTQYF. CDR3 coding DNA: TGCAGTGCTGCCAGCGGGGATACGCAGTATTTT.

The chain uses TRBV29-1 and TRBJ2-1; D unclear. CDR3 length equals 11 residues. Germline V CDR1 and CDR2: SQVTM, ANQGSEA. Trimming took off 4 bases at V and 8 bases at J, with 9 bases between the two ends. The CDR3 DNA sequence: TGCAGCGTTGGGTACCGGGATGAGCAGTTCTTC. Translated: CSVGYRDEQFF.

The gene calls are TRBV7-2 and TRBJ1-5; D possibly corresponds to TRBD1 (5 bases). Deletions cut 5 bases from V and 7 bases from J, with 21 bases between. The CDR3 has 16 residues. Germline V CDR1 and CDR2: SGHTA, FQGNSA. CDR3 sequence (DNA): TGTGCCAGCAGCAGGGGTCTGGACAACGCAAGGCAGCCCCAGCATTTT. Its protein product is CASSRGLDNARQPQHF.

To note about this clone: Sequence at one end of the junction differs from germline and may be a read error. This sequence joins TRBV19 and TRBJ1-5, with 7 bases that match TRBD1. There are 16 residues in the CDR3. Germline V gene data show CDR1 as LNHDA and CDR2 as SQIVND (reference sequence). The CDR3 here is CASSKQGTGANLPQHF. CDR3 DNA: TGTGCCAGTAGCAAACAAGGAACAGGGGCGAATCTGCCCCAGCATTTT.

V and J are TRBV4-2 and TRBJ2-7; 13 nucleotides line up with TRBD2. The CDR3 spans 16 residues. V lost 4 bases and J lost 5; bases outside the gene matches: 8. CDR1 is LGHNA and CDR2 is YNFKEQ in the germline V gene. CDR3 region: CASSRLAGGYLDEQYF. The CDR3 DNA is TGTGCCAGCAGCCGACTAGCGGGAGGCTACCTGGACGAGCAGTACTTC.

This clone was observed a few times. V gene TRBV2 combines with J gene TRBJ2-5; D unclear. Near its end, the DNA agrees better with TRBJ2-7, so the J call may be wrong. This CDR3 region has 12 residues. CDR1 is SNHLY, CDR2 FYNNEI, per germline. The CDR3 spells CASSVTNYEQYF. The CDR3 DNA reads TGTGCCAGCAGTGTTACAAACTACGAGCAGTACTTC.

The chain has TRBV18 and TRBJ1-5; D call uncertain. V was clipped by 3 bases and J by 7 bases, with 16 bases between them. This CDR3 contains 15 residues. The germline V gene has CDR1 KGHSH and CDR2 LQKENI. CDR3 region: CASSPMVGRGQPQHF. DNA for the CDR3: TGTGCCAGCTCACCTATGGTTGGGAGAGGGCAGCCCCAGCATTTT. Combining the CDR3 with reference TRBV18 and TRBJ1-5 gives the whole variable domain NAGVMQNPRHLVRRRGQEARLRCSPMKGHSHVYWYRQLPEEGLKFMVYLQKENIIDESGMPKERFSAEFPKEGPSILRIQQVVRGDSAAYFCASSPMVGRGQPQHFGDGTRLSIL.

This clone was detected a few times. J is TRBJ1-2 and V is TRBV6-4; D is unclear. The V gene lost 7 bases and the J gene lost 1 base, with 13 bases spanning the gap. The length of the CDR3 is 14 residues. Germline lookup yields CDR1 MRHNA and CDR2 SNTAGT. This chain's CDR3 is CASNSPEINYGYTF. CDR3 DNA: TGTGCCAGCAATAGTCCTGAGATTAACTATGGCTACACCTTC.

V and J are TRBV12-5 and TRBJ2-1; 14 bases map to TRBD2. The V gene's germline CDR1 is LGHNT and CDR2 FRNRAP. This CDR3 has 16 residues. Germline trimming cut 6 bases from V and 4 bases from J; bases unmatched to any gene: 5. In nucleotides, the CDR3 is TGTGCTAGTGGAGGGACTAGCGGGGGACCATACAATGAGCAGTTCTTC. Translating gives CASGGTSGGPYNEQFF.

This clone was seen a handful of times. The chain links TRBV18 to TRBJ1-1; the match to TRBD1 covers 8 bases. The germline V gene encodes CDR1 KGHSH and CDR2 LQKENI. J was trimmed by 5 bases and V by 5 bases; bases with no gene match: 4. CDR3 length: 13 residues. The CDR3 loop reads CASSAGQGTEAFF. In nucleotides, the CDR3 is TGTGCCAGCTCAGCCGGACAGGGTACTGAAGCTTTCTTT. Looking up the rest from reference TRBV18 and TRBJ1-1 gives the full variable domain: NAGVMQNPRHLVRRRGQEARLRCSPMKGHSHVYWYRQLPEEGLKFMVYLQKENIIDESGMPKERFSAEFPKEGPSILRIQQVVRGDSAAYFCASSAGQGTEAFFGQGTRLTVV.

The chain links TRBV2 to TRBJ2-1; TRBD2 matches at 11 bases. Germline V gene sequence: CDR1 SNHLY, CDR2 FYNNEI. CDR3 length: 13 amino acids. V lost 5 bases, J lost 9 bases, and 3 bases stayed unmatched. The CDR3 region has the DNA TGTGCCAGCAGTCCCGGGACTAGCGGTGAGCAGTTCTTC. It encodes CASSPGTSGEQFF.

The chain employs TRBV5-1 and TRBJ1-2; TRBD1 aligns across 7 bases. V shed 3 bases, J shed 2 bases, and the junction held 4 bases outside the gene matches. This CDR3 spans 14 amino acids. Germline V CDR1 and CDR2: SGHRS, YFSETQ. CDR3: CASSSPGQNYGYTF. In nucleotides, the CDR3 is TGCGCCAGCAGCTCACCGGGACAGAACTATGGCTACACCTTC.

This chain connects TRBV7-9 to TRBJ1-5; 7 bases align to TRBD1. The J segment lost 3 bases and the V segment lost 3 bases, leaving 8 bases of the junction unmatched. This CDR3 comprises 16 residues. Per germline, CDR1 SEHNR and CDR2 FQNEAQ (reference sequence). The CDR3: CASSFGTAWVNQPQHF. The DNA of the CDR3 is TGTGCCAGCAGCTTTGGGACAGCCTGGGTCAATCAGCCCCAGCATTTT.

The chain employs TRBV6-1 and TRBJ2-1, with 9 bases fitting TRBD1. The CDR3 has 15 residues. Germline V gives CDR1 MNHNS, CDR2 SASEGT. The V segment lost 1 base and the J segment 8 bases; nucleotides outside the gene matches: 6. The CDR3 region is CASSEVQGQGYEQFF. The CDR3 nucleotides are TGTGCCAGCAGTGAAGTGCAAGGACAGGGGTATGAGCAGTTCTTC.

V gene TRBV29-1 combines with J gene TRBJ2-1; the match to TRBD2 covers 9 bases. From germline, CDR1 is SQVTM and CDR2 ANQGSEA. V dropped 3 bases and J dropped 4; count of bases not matched to a gene: 10. The CDR3 consists of 16 residues. For the CDR3, the DNA is TGCAGCGTTGAGGATTTAAGCGGGGGGTCTTACAATGAGCAGTTCTTC. The encoded protein is CSVEDLSGGSYNEQFF.

V is TRBV13 and J is TRBJ2-2; 13 positions agree with TRBD2. Germline trimming cut 1 base from V and 3 bases from J; bases unmatched to any gene: 11. Germline V gene data show CDR1 as PRHDT and CDR2 as FYEKMQ (reference sequence). The CDR3 spans 20 residues. The CDR3 region has the DNA TGTGCCAGCAGCTTAGCTGGACTAGCGGGGGAACAAATGTACACCGGGGAGCTGTTTTTT. Protein: CASSLAGLAGEQMYTGELFF.

A few counts support this clone. The chain has TRBV11-2 and TRBJ2-7; maybe TRBD2 (5 bases). The V gene lost 1 base and the J gene lost 2 bases, with 9 bases spanning the gap. This CDR3 spans 14 amino acids. Germline values: CDR1 SGHAT, CDR2 FQNNGV. The CDR3 region has the DNA TGTGCCAGCAGCTTAGTTCGGAGGCCCTACGAGCAGTACTTC. Its protein is CASSLVRRPYEQYF.

Here the CDR3 reads CASSEVREVGETQYF. The CDR3 DNA sequence: TGTGCCAGCAGTGAAGTTCGGGAGGTGGGGGAGACCCAGTACTTC. The gene calls are TRBV2 and TRBJ2-5, with 7 bases identical to TRBD2. This CDR3 region has 15 residues. Germline loops: CDR1 SNHLY, CDR2 FYNNEI. Trimming at V came to 1 base and at J to 5 bases, leaving 7 bases not matched to a gene.

This chain joins TRBV6-5 and TRBJ2-7, with D maybe TRBD1 (6 bases). Trimming stripped 5 bases from V and 5 bases from J, with 10 bases between. Per germline, CDR1 MNHEY and CDR2 SVGAGI. The CDR3 consists of 12 residues. The CDR3: CASSQGKHEQYF. The CDR3 DNA is TGTGCCAGCAGTCAGGGGAAGCACGAGCAGTACTTC.

The V and J genes are TRBV2 and TRBJ2-7, with 9 bases fitting TRBD1. Germline assignment: CDR1 SNHLY and CDR2 FYNNEI. V dropped 7 bases and J dropped 7; count of bases not matched to a gene: 11. This CDR3 has 14 amino acids. The CDR3 DNA is TGTGCCAGCACCACACCGGGACAGGGTCAAGAGCAGTACTTC. It specifies CASTTPGQGQEQYF.

The J gene is TRBJ2-7, the V gene TRBV28, with D maybe TRBD1 (6 bases). V gave up 4 bases and J gave up 6 bases, with 19 bases separating them. The CDR3 is 15 amino acids. Germline V gene sequence: CDR1 MDHEN, CDR2 SYDVKM. In DNA form, the CDR3 reads TGTGCCAGCAGTTCGACGGGGACACGCTCTCTCGAGCAGTACTTC. The encoded protein is CASSSTGTRSLEQYF.